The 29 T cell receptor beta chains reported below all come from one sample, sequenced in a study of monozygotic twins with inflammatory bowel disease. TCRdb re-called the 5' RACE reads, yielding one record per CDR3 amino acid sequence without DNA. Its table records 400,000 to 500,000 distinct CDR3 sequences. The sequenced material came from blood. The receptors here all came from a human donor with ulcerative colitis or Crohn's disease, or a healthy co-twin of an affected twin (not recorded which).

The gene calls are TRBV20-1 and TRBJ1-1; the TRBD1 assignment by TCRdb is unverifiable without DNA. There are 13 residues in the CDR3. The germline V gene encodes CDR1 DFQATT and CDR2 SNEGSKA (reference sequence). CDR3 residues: CSAGVPLVPEAFF.

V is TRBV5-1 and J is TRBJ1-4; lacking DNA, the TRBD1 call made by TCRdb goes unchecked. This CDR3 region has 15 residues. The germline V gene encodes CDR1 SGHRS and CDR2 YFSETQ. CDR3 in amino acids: CASSPGAAVNEKLFF.

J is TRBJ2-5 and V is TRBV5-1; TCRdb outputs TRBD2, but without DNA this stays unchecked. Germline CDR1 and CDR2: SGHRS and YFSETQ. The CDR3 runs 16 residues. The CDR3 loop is CASSSESLAGVETQYF.

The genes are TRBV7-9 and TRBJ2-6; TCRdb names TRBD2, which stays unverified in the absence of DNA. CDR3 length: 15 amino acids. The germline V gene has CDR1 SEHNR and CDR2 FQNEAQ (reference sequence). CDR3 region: CASSFREGGANVLTF.

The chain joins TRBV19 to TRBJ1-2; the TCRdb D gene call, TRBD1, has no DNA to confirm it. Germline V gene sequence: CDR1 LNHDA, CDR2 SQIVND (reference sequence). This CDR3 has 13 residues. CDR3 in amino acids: CASNDRSRYGYTF.

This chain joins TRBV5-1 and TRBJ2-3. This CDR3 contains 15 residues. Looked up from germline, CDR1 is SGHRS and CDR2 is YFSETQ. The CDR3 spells CASSRIGLDTDTQYF.

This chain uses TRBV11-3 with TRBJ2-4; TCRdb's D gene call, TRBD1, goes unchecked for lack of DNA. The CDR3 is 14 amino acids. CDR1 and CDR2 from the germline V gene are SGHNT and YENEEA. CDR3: CASSSSGAKNIQYF.

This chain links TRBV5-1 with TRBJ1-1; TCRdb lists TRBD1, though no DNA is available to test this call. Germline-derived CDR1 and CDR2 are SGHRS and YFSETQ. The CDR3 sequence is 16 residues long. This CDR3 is CASSLPKTGLDTEAFF.

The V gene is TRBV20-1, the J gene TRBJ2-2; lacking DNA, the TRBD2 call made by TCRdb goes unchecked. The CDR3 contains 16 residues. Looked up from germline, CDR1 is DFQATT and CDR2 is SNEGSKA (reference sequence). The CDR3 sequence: CSAPGLAGGNTGELFF.

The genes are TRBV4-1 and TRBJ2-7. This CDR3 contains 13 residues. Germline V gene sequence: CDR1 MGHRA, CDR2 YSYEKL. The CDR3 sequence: CASSQGVPYEQYF.

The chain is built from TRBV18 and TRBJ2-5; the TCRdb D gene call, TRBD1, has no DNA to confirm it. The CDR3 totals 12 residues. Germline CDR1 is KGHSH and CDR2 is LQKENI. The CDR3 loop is CASSPSRETQYF.

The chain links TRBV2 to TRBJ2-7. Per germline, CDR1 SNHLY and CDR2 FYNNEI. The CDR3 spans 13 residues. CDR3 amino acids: CASSGGRSYEQYF.

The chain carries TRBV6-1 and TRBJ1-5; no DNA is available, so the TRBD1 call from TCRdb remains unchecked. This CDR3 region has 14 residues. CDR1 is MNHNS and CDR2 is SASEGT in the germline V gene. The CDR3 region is CASGQGAINQPQHF.

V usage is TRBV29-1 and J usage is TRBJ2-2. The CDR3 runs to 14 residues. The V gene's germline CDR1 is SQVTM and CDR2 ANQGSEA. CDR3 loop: CSGRQLENTGELFF.

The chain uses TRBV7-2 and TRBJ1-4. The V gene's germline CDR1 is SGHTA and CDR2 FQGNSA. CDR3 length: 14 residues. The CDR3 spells CASSLGPANEKLFF.

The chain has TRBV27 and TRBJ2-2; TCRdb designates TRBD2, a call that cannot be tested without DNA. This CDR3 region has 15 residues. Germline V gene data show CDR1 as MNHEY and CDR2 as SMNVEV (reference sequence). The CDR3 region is CASRPGLVGTGELFF.

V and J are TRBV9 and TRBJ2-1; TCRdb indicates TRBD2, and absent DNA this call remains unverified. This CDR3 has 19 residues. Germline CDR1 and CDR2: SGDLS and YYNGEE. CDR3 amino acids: CASSPTHLGELGSYNEQFF. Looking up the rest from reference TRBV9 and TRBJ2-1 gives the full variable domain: DSGVTQTPKHLITATGQRVTLRCSPRSGDLSVYWYQQSLDQGLQFLIQYYNGEERAKGNILERFSAQQFPDLHSELNLSSLELGDSALYFCASSPTHLGELGSYNEQFFGPGTRLTVL.

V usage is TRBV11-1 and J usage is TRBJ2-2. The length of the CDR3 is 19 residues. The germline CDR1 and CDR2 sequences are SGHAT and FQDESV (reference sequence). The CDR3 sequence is CASSFVSFSPTKNTGELFF.

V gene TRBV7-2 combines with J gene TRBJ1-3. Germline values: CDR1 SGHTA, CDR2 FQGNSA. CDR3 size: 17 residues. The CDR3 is CASSFVGQPSSGNTIYF.

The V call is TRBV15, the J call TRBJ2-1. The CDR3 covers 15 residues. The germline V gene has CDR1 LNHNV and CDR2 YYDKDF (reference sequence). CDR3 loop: CATSRDSRRDNEQFF.

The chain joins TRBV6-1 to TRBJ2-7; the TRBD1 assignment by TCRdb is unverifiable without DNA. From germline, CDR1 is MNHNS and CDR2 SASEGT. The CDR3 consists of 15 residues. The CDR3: CASSDGAGKSYEQYF.

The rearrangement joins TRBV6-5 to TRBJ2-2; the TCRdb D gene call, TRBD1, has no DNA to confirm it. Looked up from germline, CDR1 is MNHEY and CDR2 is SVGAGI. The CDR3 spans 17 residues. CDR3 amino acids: CASSYSATGMNTGELFF.

The CDR3 sequence: CASSQGPGDTEAFF. The genes are TRBV5-5 and TRBJ1-1; the D call from TCRdb, TRBD1, cannot be confirmed without DNA. This CDR3 has 14 residues. Germline V lookup: CDR1 SGHKS, CDR2 YYEKEE (reference sequence).

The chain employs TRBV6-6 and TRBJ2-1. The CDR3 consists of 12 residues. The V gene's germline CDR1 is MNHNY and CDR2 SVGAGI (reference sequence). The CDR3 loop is CASSYSPVQQFF.

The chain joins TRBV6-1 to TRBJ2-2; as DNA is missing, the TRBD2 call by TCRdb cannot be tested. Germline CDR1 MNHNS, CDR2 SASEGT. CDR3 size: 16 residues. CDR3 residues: CASSERAGGVAGELFF.

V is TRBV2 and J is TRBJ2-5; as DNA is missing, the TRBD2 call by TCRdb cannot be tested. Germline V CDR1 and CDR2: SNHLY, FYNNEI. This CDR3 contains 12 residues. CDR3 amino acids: CASLSEGETQYF. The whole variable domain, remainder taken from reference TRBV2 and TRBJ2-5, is EPEVTQTPSHQVTQMGQEVILRCVPISNHLYFYWYRQILGQKVEFLVSFYNNEISEKSEIFDDQFSVERPDGSNFTLKIRSTKLEDSAMYFCASLSEGETQYFGPGTRLLVL.

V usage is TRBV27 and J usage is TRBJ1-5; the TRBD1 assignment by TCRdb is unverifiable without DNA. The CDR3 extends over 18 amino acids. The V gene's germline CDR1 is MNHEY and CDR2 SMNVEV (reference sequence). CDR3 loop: CASSPRDRGFHSNQPQHF.

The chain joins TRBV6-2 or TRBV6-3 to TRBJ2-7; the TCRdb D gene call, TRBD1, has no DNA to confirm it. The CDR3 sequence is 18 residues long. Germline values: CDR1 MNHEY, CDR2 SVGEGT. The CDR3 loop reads CASSYLAGLPPGTEEQYF.

This CDR3 is CASSPQLGGLNEQFF. V gene TRBV11-1 combines with J gene TRBJ2-1; as DNA is missing, the TRBD1 call by TCRdb cannot be tested. The germline CDR1 and CDR2 sequences are SGHAT and FQDESV (reference sequence). The CDR3 is 15 residues long. Filled out from reference TRBV11-1 and TRBJ2-1, the complete variable domain reads EAEVAQSPRYKITEKSQAVAFWCDPISGHATLYWYRQILGQGPELLVQFQDESVVDDSQLPKDRFSAERLKGVDSTLKIQPAELGDSAMYLCASSPQLGGLNEQFFGPGTRLTVL.